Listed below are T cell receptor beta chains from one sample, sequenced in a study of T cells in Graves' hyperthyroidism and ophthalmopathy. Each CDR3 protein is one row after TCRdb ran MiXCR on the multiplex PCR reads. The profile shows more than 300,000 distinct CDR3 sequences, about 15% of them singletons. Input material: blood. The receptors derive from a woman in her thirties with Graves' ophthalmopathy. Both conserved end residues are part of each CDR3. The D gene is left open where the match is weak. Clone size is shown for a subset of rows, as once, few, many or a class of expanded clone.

CDR3 protein: CASFNQREGRQQFF
CDR3 DNA: TGTGCCAGCTTCAACCAACGGGAGGGCCGTCAGCAGTTCTTC
V gene: TRBV18
J gene: TRBJ2-1
D gene: TRBD2
clone size: -

CDR3 protein: CASSLGTAVNSPLHF
CDR3 DNA: TGTGCCAGCAGCTTAGGGACAGCAGTCAATTCACCCCTCCACTTT
V gene: TRBV7-9
J gene: TRBJ1-6
D gene: -
clone size: -

CDR3 protein: CASSIDTSAHTEAFF
CDR3 DNA: TGTGCCAGTAGTATAGACACCTCGGCGCACACTGAAGCTTTCTTT
V gene: TRBV19
J gene: TRBJ1-1
D gene: -
clone size: -

CDR3 protein: CSARKGRAPYEQYF
CDR3 DNA: TGCAGTGCTAGGAAGGGGCGCGCCCCCTACGAGCAGTACTTC
V gene: TRBV20-1
J gene: TRBJ2-7
D gene: -
clone size: -

CDR3 protein: CASSFNPAGEGTGELFF
CDR3 DNA: TGTGCCAGCAGTTTTAACCCTGCAGGGGAGGGGACCGGGGAGCTGTTTTTT
V gene: TRBV28
J gene: TRBJ2-2
D gene: -
clone size: many

CDR3 protein: CSVEVPGQGYEQYF
CDR3 DNA: TGCAGCGTTGAAGTACCAGGACAGGGCTACGAGCAGTACTTC
V gene: TRBV29-1
J gene: TRBJ2-7
D gene: TRBD1
clone size: few

CDR3 protein: CSATRGGYNNSPLHF
CDR3 DNA: TGCAGTGCTACCCGGGGGGGGTACAATAATTCACCCCTCCACTTT
V gene: TRBV20-1
J gene: TRBJ1-6
D gene: -
clone size: many

CDR3 protein: CATARGVSSGANVLTF
CDR3 DNA: TGTGCCACCGCGCGGGGAGTTTCCTCTGGGGCCAACGTCCTGACTTTC
V gene: TRBV2
J gene: TRBJ2-6
D gene: -
clone size: many

CDR3 protein: CASSYLAGGQGEQFF
CDR3 DNA: TGCGCCAGCAGCTATTTAGCGGGGGGCCAGGGTGAGCAGTTCTTC
V gene: TRBV5-1
J gene: TRBJ2-1
D gene: TRBD2
clone size: many

CDR3 protein: CASSVGQANEKLFF
CDR3 DNA: TGTGCCAGCAGTGTGGGACAGGCTAATGAAAAACTGTTTTTT
V gene: TRBV3-1
J gene: TRBJ1-4
D gene: TRBD1
clone size: many

CDR3 protein: CASSQDHVSDNEQFF
CDR3 DNA: TGTGCCAGCAGCCAAGATCACGTCTCGGACAATGAGCAGTTCTTC
V gene: TRBV4-2
J gene: TRBJ2-1
D gene: -
clone size: once

CDR3 protein: CASSAQEPSPDTQYF
CDR3 DNA: TGCGCCAGCAGCGCGCAGGAACCCAGCCCAGATACGCAGTATTTT
V gene: TRBV4-1
J gene: TRBJ2-3
D gene: -
clone size: few

CDR3 protein: CAWNGLAGNEQFF
CDR3 DNA: TGTGCCTGGAATGGGCTAGCGGGGAATGAGCAGTTCTTC
V gene: TRBV30
J gene: TRBJ2-1
D gene: TRBD2
clone size: many

CDR3 protein: CASSTTGGLTEAFF
CDR3 DNA: TGTGCCAGCAGTACCACAGGGGGTCTTACTGAAGCTTTCTTT
V gene: TRBV6-1
J gene: TRBJ1-1
D gene: TRBD1
clone size: -

CDR3 protein: CASSDQGNYEQYF
CDR3 DNA: TGTGCCAGCAGCGACCAAGGGAACTACGAGCAGTACTTC
V gene: TRBV11-2
J gene: TRBJ2-7
D gene: -
clone size: many

CDR3 protein: CSALQGGNQPQHF
CDR3 DNA: TGCAGTGCCTTACAGGGGGGCAATCAGCCCCAGCATTTT
V gene: TRBV20-1
J gene: TRBJ1-5
D gene: TRBD1
clone size: many

CDR3 protein: CASSDPSGGGQETQYF
CDR3 DNA: TGTGCCAGCAGCGATCCTAGCGGGGGGGGACAAGAGACCCAGTACTTC
V gene: TRBV7-9
J gene: TRBJ2-5
D gene: TRBD2
clone size: few

CDR3 protein: CASSQVGASGEQFF
CDR3 DNA: TGTGCCAGCAGCCAAGTTGGGGCTAGCGGTGAGCAGTTCTTC
V gene: TRBV3-1
J gene: TRBJ2-1
D gene: TRBD2
clone size: few

CDR3 protein: CSARVRDTTSYEQYF
CDR3 DNA: TGCAGTGCTAGAGTTCGGGACACCACCTCCTACGAGCAGTACTTC
V gene: TRBV20-1
J gene: TRBJ2-7
D gene: -
clone size: many

CDR3 protein: CASSELDRKLYNEQFF
CDR3 DNA: TGTGCCAGCAGTGAACTCGACAGGAAGTTGTACAATGAGCAGTTCTTC
V gene: TRBV6-2/TRBV6-3
J gene: TRBJ2-1
D gene: -
clone size: -

CDR3 protein: CASTPEGTEAFF
CDR3 DNA: TGTGCCAGCACCCCGGAGGGCACTGAAGCTTTCTTT
V gene: TRBV5-8
J gene: TRBJ1-1
D gene: -
clone size: few